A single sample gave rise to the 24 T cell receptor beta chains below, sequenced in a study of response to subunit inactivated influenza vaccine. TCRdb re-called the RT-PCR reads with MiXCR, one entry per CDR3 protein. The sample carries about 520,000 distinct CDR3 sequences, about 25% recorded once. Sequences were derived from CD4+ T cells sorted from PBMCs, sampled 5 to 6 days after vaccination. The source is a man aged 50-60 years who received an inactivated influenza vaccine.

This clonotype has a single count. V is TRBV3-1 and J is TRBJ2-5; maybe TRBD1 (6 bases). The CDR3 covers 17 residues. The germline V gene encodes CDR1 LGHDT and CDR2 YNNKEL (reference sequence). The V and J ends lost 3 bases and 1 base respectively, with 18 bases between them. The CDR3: CASSQNQAQGAQETQYF. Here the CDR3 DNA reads TGTGCCAGCAGCCAGAATCAGGCACAGGGCGCCCAAGAGACCCAGTACTTC.

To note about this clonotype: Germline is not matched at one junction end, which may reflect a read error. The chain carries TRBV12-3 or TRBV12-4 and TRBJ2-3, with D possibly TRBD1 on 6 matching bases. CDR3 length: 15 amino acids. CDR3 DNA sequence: TGTGCCAGCTCCAGGGGCATGAGTAGATGGGATACGCAGAATTTT. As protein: CASSRGMSRWDTQNF.

The CDR3 DNA is TGCAGCGTTGTTCTTGCGGGGGGGAGCACAGATACGCAGTATTTT. The encoded protein is CSVVLAGGSTDTQYF. This chain joins TRBV29-1 and TRBJ2-3; 9 bases agree with TRBD2. The CDR3 runs to 15 residues. CDR1 and CDR2 from the germline V gene are SQVTM and ANQGSEA. Trimming at V came to 4 bases and at J to 0 bases, leaving 5 bases not matched to a gene.

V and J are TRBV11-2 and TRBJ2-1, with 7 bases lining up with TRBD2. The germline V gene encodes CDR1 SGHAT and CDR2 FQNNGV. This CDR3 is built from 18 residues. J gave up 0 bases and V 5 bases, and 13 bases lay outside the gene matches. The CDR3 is CASSQGLHPLSSYNEQFF. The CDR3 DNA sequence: TGTGCCAGCAGCCAGGGACTACACCCTTTGAGCTCCTACAATGAGCAGTTCTTC.

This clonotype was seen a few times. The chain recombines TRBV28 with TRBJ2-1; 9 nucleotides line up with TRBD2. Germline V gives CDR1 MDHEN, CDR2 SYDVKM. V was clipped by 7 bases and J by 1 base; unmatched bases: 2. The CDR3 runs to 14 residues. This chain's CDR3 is CASIAGGSYNEQFF. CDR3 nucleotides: TGTGCCAGCATCGCGGGAGGGTCCTACAATGAGCAGTTCTTC.

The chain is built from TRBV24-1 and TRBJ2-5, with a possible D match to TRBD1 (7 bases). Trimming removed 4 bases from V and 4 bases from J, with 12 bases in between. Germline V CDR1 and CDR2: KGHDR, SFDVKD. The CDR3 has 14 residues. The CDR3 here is CATSERDRGETQYF. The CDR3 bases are TGTGCCACCAGTGAGCGGGACAGAGGAGAGACCCAGTACTTC.

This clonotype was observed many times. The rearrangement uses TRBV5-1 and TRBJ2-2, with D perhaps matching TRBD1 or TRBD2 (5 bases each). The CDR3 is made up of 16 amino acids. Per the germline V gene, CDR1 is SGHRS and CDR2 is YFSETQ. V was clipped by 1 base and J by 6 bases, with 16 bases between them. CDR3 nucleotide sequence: TGCGCCAGCAGCTTGAACGCGCAGGGAGTGGCCGGGGAGCTGTTTTTT. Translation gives CASSLNAQGVAGELFF.

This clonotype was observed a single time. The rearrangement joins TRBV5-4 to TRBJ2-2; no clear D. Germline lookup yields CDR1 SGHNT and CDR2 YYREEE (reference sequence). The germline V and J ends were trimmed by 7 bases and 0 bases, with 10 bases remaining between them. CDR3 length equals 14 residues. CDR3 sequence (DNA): TGTGCCAGCCGAGAAGCACCGAACACCGGGGAGCTGTTTTTT. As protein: CASREAPNTGELFF.

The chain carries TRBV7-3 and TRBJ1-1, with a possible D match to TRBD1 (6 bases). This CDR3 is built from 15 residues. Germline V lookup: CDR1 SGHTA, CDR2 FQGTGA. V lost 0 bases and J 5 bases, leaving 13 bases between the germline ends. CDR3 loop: CASSLTAGARTEAFF. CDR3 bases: TGTGCCAGCAGCTTAACGGCAGGGGCAAGGACTGAAGCTTTCTTT.

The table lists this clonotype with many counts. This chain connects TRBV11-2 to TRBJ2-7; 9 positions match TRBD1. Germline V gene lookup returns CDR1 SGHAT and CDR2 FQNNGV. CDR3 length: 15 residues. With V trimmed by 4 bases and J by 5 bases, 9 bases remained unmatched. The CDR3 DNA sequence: TGTGCCAGCAGCTCCATCAGGACAGGGGCAAACGAGCAGTACTTC. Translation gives CASSSIRTGANEQYF.

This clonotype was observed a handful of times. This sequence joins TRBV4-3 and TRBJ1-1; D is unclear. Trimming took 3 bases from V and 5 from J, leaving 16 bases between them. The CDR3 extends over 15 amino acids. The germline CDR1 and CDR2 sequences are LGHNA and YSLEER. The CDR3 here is CASSQLNSGWTEAFF. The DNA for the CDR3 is TGCGCCAGCAGCCAGCTCAACTCCGGTTGGACTGAAGCTTTCTTT.

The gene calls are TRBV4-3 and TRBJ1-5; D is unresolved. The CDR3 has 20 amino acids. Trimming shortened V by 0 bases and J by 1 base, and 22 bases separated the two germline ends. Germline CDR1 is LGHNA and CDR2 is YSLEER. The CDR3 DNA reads TGCGCCAGCAGCCAAGATTGGGTTCCCCCCGGCGGCTTAAGCAATCAGCCCCAGCATTTT. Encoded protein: CASSQDWVPPGGLSNQPQHF.

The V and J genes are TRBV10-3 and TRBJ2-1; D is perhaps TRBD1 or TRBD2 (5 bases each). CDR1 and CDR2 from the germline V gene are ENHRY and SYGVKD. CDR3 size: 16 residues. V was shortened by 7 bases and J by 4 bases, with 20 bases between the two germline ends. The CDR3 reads CAIKGGFGTAYNEQFF. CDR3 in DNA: TGTGCCATCAAAGGAGGATTCGGGACGGCATACAATGAGCAGTTCTTC.

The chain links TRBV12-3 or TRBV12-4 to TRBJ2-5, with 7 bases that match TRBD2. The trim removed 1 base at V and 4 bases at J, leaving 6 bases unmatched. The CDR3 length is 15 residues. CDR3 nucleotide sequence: TGTGCCAGCAGTTTAGGAGGCGGGGGAGGAGAGACCCAGTACTTC. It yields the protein CASSLGGGGGETQYF.

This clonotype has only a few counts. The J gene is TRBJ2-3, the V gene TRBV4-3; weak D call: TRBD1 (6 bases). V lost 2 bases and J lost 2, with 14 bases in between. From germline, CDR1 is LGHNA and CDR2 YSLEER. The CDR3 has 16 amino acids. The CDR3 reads CASSQTGIPLTDTQYF. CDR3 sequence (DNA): TGCGCCAGCAGCCAAACAGGGATTCCCCTCACAGATACGCAGTATTTT.

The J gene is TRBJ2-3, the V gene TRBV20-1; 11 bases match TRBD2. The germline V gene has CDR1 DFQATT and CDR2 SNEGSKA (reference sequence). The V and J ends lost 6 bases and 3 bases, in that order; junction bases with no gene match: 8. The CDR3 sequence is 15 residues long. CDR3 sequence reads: CSAQTASGGTDTQYF. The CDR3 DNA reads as TGCAGTGCACAGACGGCTAGCGGGGGGACAGATACGCAGTATTTT.

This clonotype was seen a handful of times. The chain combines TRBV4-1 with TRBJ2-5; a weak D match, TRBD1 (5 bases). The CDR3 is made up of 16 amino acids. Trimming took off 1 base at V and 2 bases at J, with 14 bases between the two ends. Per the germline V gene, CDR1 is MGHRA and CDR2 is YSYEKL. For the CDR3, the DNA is TGCGCCAGCAGCCAAGGGCCAGGGCATGTTCAAGAGACCCAGTACTTC. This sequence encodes CASSQGPGHVQETQYF.

The CDR3 DNA reads TGCAGTGCTAAAACACCGGGACAGGGGGCAAACGAGCAGTACTTC. As protein: CSAKTPGQGANEQYF. The rearrangement uses TRBV20-1 and TRBJ2-7, with 12 bases aligning to TRBD1. In germline, CDR1 is DFQATT, CDR2 SNEGSKA (reference sequence). The CDR3 has 15 residues. The J segment lost 5 bases and the V segment lost 4 bases, leaving 9 bases of the junction unmatched.

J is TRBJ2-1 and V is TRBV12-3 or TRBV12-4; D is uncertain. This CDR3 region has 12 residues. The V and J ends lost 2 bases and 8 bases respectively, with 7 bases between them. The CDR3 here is CASSLYPDEQFF. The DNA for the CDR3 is TGTGCCAGCAGTTTATACCCGGATGAGCAGTTCTTC.

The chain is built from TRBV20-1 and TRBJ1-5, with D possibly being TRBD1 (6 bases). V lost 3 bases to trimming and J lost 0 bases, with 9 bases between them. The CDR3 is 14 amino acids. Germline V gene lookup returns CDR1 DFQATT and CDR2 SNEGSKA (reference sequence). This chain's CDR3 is CSARDSYSNQPQHF. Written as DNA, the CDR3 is TGCAGTGCTAGGGACAGTTATAGCAATCAGCCCCAGCATTTT.

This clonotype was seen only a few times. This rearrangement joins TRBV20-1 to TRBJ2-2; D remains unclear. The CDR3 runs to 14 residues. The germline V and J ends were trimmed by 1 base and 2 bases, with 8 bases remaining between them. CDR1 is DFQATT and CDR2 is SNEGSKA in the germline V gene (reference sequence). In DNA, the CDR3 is TGCAGTGCTAGAGGGCAGGCCAACACCGGGGAGCTGTTTTTT. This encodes CSARGQANTGELFF.

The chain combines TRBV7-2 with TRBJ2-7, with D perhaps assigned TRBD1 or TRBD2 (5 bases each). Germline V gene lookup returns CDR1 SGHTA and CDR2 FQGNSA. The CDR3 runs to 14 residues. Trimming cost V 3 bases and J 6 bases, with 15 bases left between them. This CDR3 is CASSFPGPRFEQYF. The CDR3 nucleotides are TGTGCCAGCAGCTTCCCGGGGCCCCGCTTCGAGCAGTACTTC.

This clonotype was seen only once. The CDR3 loop reads CASRHTQSSYNEQFF. In DNA form, the CDR3 reads TGTGCCAGCAGACATACACAAAGCTCCTACAATGAGCAGTTCTTC. This chain joins TRBV7-9 and TRBJ2-1; no reliable D call. Germline loops: CDR1 SEHNR, CDR2 FQNEAQ (reference sequence). V dropped 6 bases and J dropped 0 bases, with 12 bases sitting between them. There are 15 residues in the CDR3.

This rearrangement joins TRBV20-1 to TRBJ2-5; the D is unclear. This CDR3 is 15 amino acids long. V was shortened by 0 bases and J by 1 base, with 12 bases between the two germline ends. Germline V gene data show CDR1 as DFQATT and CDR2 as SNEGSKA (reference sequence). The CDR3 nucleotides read TGCAGTGCTAGAGAGGGTTCCAGGCTCCAAGAGACCCAGTACTTC. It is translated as CSAREGSRLQETQYF.